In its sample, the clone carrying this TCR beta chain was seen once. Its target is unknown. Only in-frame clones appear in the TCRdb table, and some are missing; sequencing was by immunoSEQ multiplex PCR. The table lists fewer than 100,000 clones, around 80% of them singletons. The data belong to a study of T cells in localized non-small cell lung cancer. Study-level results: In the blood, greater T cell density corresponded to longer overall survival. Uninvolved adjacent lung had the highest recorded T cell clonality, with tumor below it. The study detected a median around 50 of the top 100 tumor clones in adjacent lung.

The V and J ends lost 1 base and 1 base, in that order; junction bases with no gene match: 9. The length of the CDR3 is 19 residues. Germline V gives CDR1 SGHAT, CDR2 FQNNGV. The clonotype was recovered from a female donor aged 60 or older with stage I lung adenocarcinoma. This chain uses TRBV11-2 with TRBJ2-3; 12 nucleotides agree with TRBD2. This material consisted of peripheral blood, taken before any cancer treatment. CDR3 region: CASSLGRLAGGPGTDTQYF. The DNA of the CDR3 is TGTGCCAGCAGCTTAGGACGGCTAGCGGGGGGGCCGGGCACAGATACGCAGTATTTT.